Listed here are 22 T cell receptor beta chains from one sample, sequenced in a study of blood T cell repertoires in COVID-19. Method: immunoSEQ multiplex PCR; TCRdb's copy keeps in-frame clones and lacks some. The table includes 240,000 or so clones, roughly nine tenths detected once. The sequenced sample consisted of peripheral blood. All receptors come from a man in his 60s with acute or convalescent COVID-19.

In DNA form, the CDR3 reads TGTGCCAGCAGGTTCGGTCGGCAGGGAAACCAAGAGACCCAGTACTTC. The encoded protein is CASRFGRQGNQETQYF. J is TRBJ2-5 and V is TRBV7-9, with a tentative D call TRBD1 (5 bases). Germline CDR1 SEHNR, CDR2 FQNEAQ (reference sequence). The CDR3 spans 16 residues. V lost 6 bases, J lost 0 bases, and 17 bases lay in between. Complete variable domain (other parts from reference TRBV7-9 and TRBJ2-5): DTGVSQNPRHKITKRGQNVTFRCDPISEHNRLYWYRQTLGQGPEFLTYFQNEAQLEKSRLLSDRFSAERPKGSFSTLEIQRTEQGDSAMYLCASRFGRQGNQETQYFGPGTRLLVL.

In this sample, this clone turned up once. The rearrangement links TRBV5-1 to TRBJ2-7; 10 nucleotides align to TRBD1. The CDR3 covers 16 residues. Germline V gives CDR1 SGHRS, CDR2 YFSETQ. J was trimmed by 1 base and V by 0 bases; bases with no gene match: 4. CDR3 DNA sequence: TGCGCCAGCAGCTTGGGACAGGGGGCTTCTTCCTACGAGCAGTACTTC. This codes for CASSLGQGASSYEQYF.

V and J are TRBV30 and TRBJ1-5; weak D call: TRBD1 (6 bases). Deletions cut 4 bases from V and 4 bases from J, with 11 bases between. The CDR3 is made up of 13 amino acids. Germline-derived CDR1 and CDR2 are GTSNPN and SVGIG (reference sequence). The CDR3 reads CAWNARGNQPQHF. The CDR3 DNA sequence: TGTGCCTGGAACGCTAGGGGGAATCAGCCCCAGCATTTT.

This clone was recorded once. The chain joins TRBV28 to TRBJ2-7; 7 bases align to TRBD2. CDR3 length equals 13 residues. Germline V gene sequence: CDR1 MDHEN, CDR2 SYDVKM. The junction had 8 bases not matched to a gene; V was cut back by 5 bases and J by 7 bases. CDR3 bases: TGTGCCAGCAGTCCTGGGGGGGGACGAGAGCAGTACTTC. Translating gives CASSPGGGREQYF.

V and J are TRBV7-2 and TRBJ1-5; perhaps TRBD1 as D (5 bases). The CDR3 sequence is 15 residues long. The V gene lost 3 bases and the J gene lost 6 bases, with 15 bases spanning the gap. Germline V CDR1 and CDR2: SGHTA, FQGNSA. The CDR3 region is CASSFQIAGGQPQHF. The DNA of the CDR3 is TGTGCCAGCAGCTTTCAAATAGCCGGGGGTCAGCCCCAGCATTTT.

The CDR3 DNA reads TGCGCCAGCAGCCAAAGCCTCGGAAGTAACAGGGATGGGAGCGAGCAGTACTTC. It encodes CASSQSLGSNRDGSEQYF. The gene calls are TRBV4-1 and TRBJ2-7, with D tentatively TRBD1 (6 bases). The CDR3 spans 18 residues. Trimming stripped 2 bases from V and 6 bases from J, with 26 bases between. CDR1 and CDR2 (germline): MGHRA, YSYEKL.

The chain carries TRBV7-9 and TRBJ1-4; a weak D match, TRBD1 (6 bases). Germline V gene data show CDR1 as SEHNR and CDR2 as FQNEAQ (reference sequence). Trimming left V 5 bases short and J 8 bases short, with 18 bases between. This CDR3 spans 15 amino acids. CDR3 loop: CASSARTERGEKLFF. The CDR3 DNA sequence: TGTGCCAGCAGCGCGCGGACAGAACGGGGAGAAAAACTGTTTTTT.

The V gene is TRBV27, the J gene TRBJ1-4; the D gene is possibly TRBD1 (5 bases). The CDR3 runs to 13 residues. From germline, CDR1 is MNHEY and CDR2 SMNVEV (reference sequence). V dropped 1 base and J dropped 8 bases, with 8 bases sitting between them. The CDR3, as DNA: TGTGCCAGCAGTTTATTAGGGGAAGAAAAACTGTTTTTT. It yields the protein CASSLLGEEKLFF.

This chain links TRBV4-3 with TRBJ1-6, with D uncertain. The germline CDR1 and CDR2 sequences are LGHNA and YSLEER. V was shortened by 0 bases and J by 1 base, with 10 bases between the two germline ends. The CDR3 has 17 amino acids. Here the CDR3 reads CASSQDLSGSYNSPLHF. The CDR3 bases are TGCGCCAGCAGCCAAGATCTATCCGGGTCCTATAATTCACCCCTCCACTTT.

This clone was detected a few times. This chain joins TRBV10-2 and TRBJ2-7, with TRBD2 matching over 16 bases. Trimming cost V 0 bases and J 7 bases; bases outside gene matches: 15. The CDR3 contains 20 residues. Germline values: CDR1 WSHSY, CDR2 SAAADI. CDR3 bases: TGCGCCAGCAGTGAGTCTCGCGGCGCCGGGACTAGCGGGAGGGTGAGGGAGCAGTACTTC. It yields the protein CASSESRGAGTSGRVREQYF.

This clone was picked up one time. In the same sample, other DNA sequences code for this CDR3. The J gene is TRBJ2-5, the V gene TRBV9, with D tentatively TRBD1 (5 bases). CDR1 SGDLS and CDR2 YYNGEE come from the germline V gene. Trimming left V 0 bases short and J 2 bases short, with 11 bases between. The CDR3 loop spans 15 amino acids. The CDR3 nucleotides read TGTGCCAGCAGCGTAGGAACAGGTCGACAAGAGACCCAGTACTTC. Translated: CASSVGTGRQETQYF.

This sequence joins TRBV2 and TRBJ2-1; possibly TRBD1 for D (6 bases). Germline V gives CDR1 SNHLY, CDR2 FYNNEI. V was shortened by 4 bases and J by 9 bases, with 16 bases between the two germline ends. CDR3 length equals 14 residues. The CDR3 spells CASSVQGNSGEQFF. DNA of the CDR3: TGTGCCAGCAGTGTACAGGGTAATTCAGGTGAGCAGTTCTTC.

CDR3: CASSPTTGNTEAFF. The DNA of the CDR3 is TGCGCCAGCAGCCCCACGACAGGTAACACTGAAGCTTTCTTT. This chain uses TRBV5-1 with TRBJ1-1, with a weak D call TRBD1 (6 bases). The length of the CDR3 is 14 residues. V was clipped by 4 bases and J by 2 bases, with 12 bases between them. Germline V lookup: CDR1 SGHRS, CDR2 YFSETQ.

The V gene is TRBV29-1, the J gene TRBJ2-3, with 12 bases matching TRBD2. Germline CDR1 reads SQVTM; CDR2 reads ANQGSEA. The length of the CDR3 is 15 residues. The ends lost 6 bases at V and 1 base at J; junction bases unmatched: 5. CDR3 bases: TGCAGCGTCGACTCTAGCGGGAGGGGCACAGATACGCAGTATTTT. It codes for CSVDSSGRGTDTQYF.

The gene calls are TRBV6-6 and TRBJ2-2; 12 bases are shared with TRBD2. V trimming: 3 bases; J trimming: 4 bases; junction bases outside the gene matches: 3. CDR1 and CDR2 (germline): MNHNY, SVGAGI (reference sequence). The CDR3 totals 16 residues. The CDR3 protein is CASSYSSGRVTGELFF. The CDR3 DNA follows: TGTGCCAGCAGTTATTCTAGCGGGAGGGTCACCGGGGAGCTGTTTTTT.

This sequence joins TRBV28 and TRBJ2-6; 8 bases are shared with TRBD2. With V trimmed by 6 bases and J by 2 bases, 12 bases remained unmatched. Germline V CDR1 and CDR2: MDHEN, SYDVKM. The CDR3 runs to 18 residues. In DNA form, the CDR3 reads TGTGCCAGCAGCTCCCCGGGGGGGGGCATACCTGGGGCCAACGTCCTGACTTTC. It encodes CASSSPGGGIPGANVLTF.

DNA of the CDR3: TGTGCCAGCAGCAAAAGCCCGCCCCTTCAAGAGACCCAGTACTTC. Translated: CASSKSPPLQETQYF. V and J are TRBV21-1 and TRBJ2-5; the table's D call, TRBD2, was not checked against the DNA. TRBV21-1 constitutes a pseudogene. The length of the CDR3 is 15 residues.

The gene calls are TRBV6-5 and TRBJ1-2; the match to TRBD1 covers 7 bases. J was trimmed by 8 bases and V by 6 bases; bases with no gene match: 9. CDR3 length: 13 residues. Germline loops: CDR1 MNHEY, CDR2 SVGAGI. The CDR3 region is CASRETGQGGYTF. DNA of the CDR3: TGTGCCAGCAGAGAGACAGGGCAAGGAGGCTACACCTTC.

The gene calls are TRBV5-4 and TRBJ2-5, with TRBD2 matching 8 bases. V shed 4 bases, J shed 5 bases, and the junction held 10 bases outside the gene matches. In germline, CDR1 is SGHNT, CDR2 YYREEE (reference sequence). The length of the CDR3 is 15 residues. As DNA, the CDR3 is TGTGCCAGCAGCCCCCGGGAGGGCCTGGGGGAGACCCAGTACTTC. Its translation: CASSPREGLGETQYF.

The genes are TRBV19 and TRBJ1-5; D remains ambiguous. This CDR3 is 12 amino acids long. V lost 1 base, J lost 11 bases, and 9 bases lay in between. Germline V gives CDR1 LNHDA, CDR2 SQIVND (reference sequence). The CDR3 DNA is TGTGCCAGTAGTATAGCTCAATCGGCCCAGCATTTT. This sequence encodes CASSIAQSAQHF.

The gene calls are TRBV27 and TRBJ2-7; perhaps TRBD2 as D (7 bases). The CDR3 spans 14 residues. From germline, CDR1 is MNHEY and CDR2 SMNVEV (reference sequence). V lost 6 bases to trimming and J lost 4 bases, with 16 bases between them. CDR3 sequence: CASRPRGGNYEQYF. CDR3 nucleotide sequence: TGTGCCAGCAGGCCAAGGGGGGGAAATTACGAGCAGTACTTC.

The CDR3 DNA is TGTGCCAGCAGTTTATCGAGGGGCAGGGGAGACTATGGCTACACCTTC. It yields the protein CASSLSRGRGDYGYTF. The chain recombines TRBV27 with TRBJ1-2; possible D gene TRBD1, 6 bases. The CDR3 is 16 amino acids. The V gene's germline CDR1 is MNHEY and CDR2 SMNVEV (reference sequence). Between the trimmed V and J ends, which lost 0 bases and 3 bases, there was a span of 14 bases.